Listed below are T cell receptor beta chains from one sample, sequenced in a study of STAT5B mutations in CD4+ large granular lymphocyte leukemia. The method was immunoSEQ multiplex PCR; TCRdb's version includes in-frame clones alone and lacks a portion of them. Of about 33,000 clones in the sample, approximately 80% were seen once. The material sequenced was CD4+ T cells from blood buffy coats. These receptors all come from a human donor in good health. CDR3s include the opening cysteine and the closing phenylalanine or tryptophan. A D gene is named only where the DNA matches it firmly. Not every row has a clone size; where given, it reads once, few, many or a size class.

D: NA
V: TRBV6-5
J: TRBJ1-2
size: few
CDR3: CASSYDGTNYGYTF
DNA: TGTGCCAGCAGTTACGACGGTACTAACTATGGCTACACCTTC

D: NA
V: TRBV9
J: TRBJ2-1
size: NA
CDR3: CASSVGQGLYNEQFF
DNA: TGTGCCAGCAGCGTAGGGCAGGGACTCTACAATGAGCAGTTCTTC

D: TRBD1
V: TRBV4-1
J: TRBJ2-5
size: few
CDR3: CASSQDDRGGETQYF
DNA: TGCGCCAGCAGCCAAGACGACAGGGGTGGAGAGACCCAGTACTTC

D: TRBD2
V: TRBV4-3
J: TRBJ2-5
size: once
CDR3: CASSQEVAGRGKTQYF
DNA: TGCGCCAGCAGCCAAGAGGTAGCTGGGAGGGGAAAGACCCAGTACTTC

D: TRBD1
V: TRBV10-1
J: TRBJ2-3
size: NA
CDR3: CASSRQGSTDTQYF
DNA: TGCGCCAGCAGCCGACAGGGTAGCACAGATACGCAGTATTTT

D: TRBD2
V: TRBV30
J: TRBJ2-3
size: NA
CDR3: CAWSLAGGSGTQYF
DNA: TGTGCCTGGTCCCTAGCGGGAGGGTCAGGTACGCAGTATTTT

D: NA
V: TRBV28
J: TRBJ2-1
size: NA
CDR3: CASSLRVLATLGEQFF
DNA: TGTGCCAGCAGTTTACGGGTACTAGCCACCTTAGGTGAGCAGTTCTTC

D: NA
V: TRBV7-2
J: TRBJ2-3
size: NA
CDR3: CASSPGANTDTQYF
DNA: TGTGCCAGCAGCCCTGGGGCTAACACAGATACGCAGTATTTT

D: NA
V: TRBV9
J: TRBJ1-3
size: NA
CDR3: CASSVSRSRSRAGNTIYF
DNA: TGTGCCAGCAGCGTAAGTCGCTCCAGGAGTCGGGCTGGAAACACCATATATTTT

D: NA
V: TRBV28
J: TRBJ2-3
size: NA
CDR3: CASLFAGAGRTDTQYF
DNA: TGTGCCAGCCTTTTCGCTGGGGCAGGACGCACAGATACGCAGTATTTT

D: NA
V: TRBV7-9
J: TRBJ2-6
size: NA
CDR3: CASSFETATVLTF
DNA: TGTGCCAGCAGCTTTGAGACCGCGACCGTCCTGACTTTC

D: TRBD2
V: TRBV15
J: TRBJ2-7
size: once
CDR3: CATSRDRDSGSFSYEQYF
DNA: TGTGCCACCAGCAGAGATCGGGATAGCGGGAGTTTCTCCTACGAGCAGTACTTC

D: TRBD2
V: TRBV7-2
J: TRBJ2-7
size: NA
CDR3: CASSPLAGVSYEQYF
DNA: TGTGCCAGCAGCCCTCTAGCGGGAGTGTCCTACGAGCAGTACTTC

D: TRBD1
V: TRBV18
J: TRBJ2-3
size: NA
CDR3: CASSPYQGVVGTDTQYF
DNA: TGTGCCAGCTCACCATATCAGGGGGTGGTCGGCACAGATACGCAGTATTTT

D: NA
V: TRBV27
J: TRBJ2-5
size: NA
CDR3: CASSFAGRETQYF
DNA: TGTGCCAGCAGTTTTGCCGGGCGGGAGACCCAGTACTTC

D: NA
V: TRBV2
J: TRBJ2-6
size: NA
CDR3: CASTPGSGANVLTF
DNA: TGTGCCAGCACTCCTGGCTCTGGGGCCAACGTCCTGACTTTC

D: NA
V: TRBV7-9
J: TRBJ2-1
size: NA
CDR3: CASSLQGGISYNEQFF
DNA: TGTGCCAGCAGCTTACAAGGCGGGATCTCCTACAATGAGCAGTTCTTC

D: NA
V: TRBV20-1
J: TRBJ1-1
size: NA
CDR3: CSVKGNTEAFF
DNA: TGCAGTGTCAAGGGGAACACTGAAGCTTTCTTT

D: NA
V: TRBV7-2
J: TRBJ1-5
size: once
CDR3: CASSLTDSNQPQHF
DNA: TGTGCCAGCAGCTTAACAGATAGCAATCAGCCCCAGCATTTT

D: NA
V: TRBV9
J: TRBJ2-1
size: once
CDR3: CASSVASAPYNEQFF
DNA: TGTGCCAGCAGCGTAGCTAGCGCTCCGTACAATGAGCAGTTCTTC

D: NA
V: TRBV27
J: TRBJ1-2
size: NA
CDR3: CASSPQTGPYGYTF
DNA: TGTGCCAGCAGTCCACAGACAGGACCTTATGGCTACACCTTC

D: NA
V: TRBV5-1
J: TRBJ1-1
size: NA
CDR3: CASSLAQGSYTEAFF
DNA: TGCGCCAGCAGCTTGGCCCAGGGGTCGTACACTGAAGCTTTCTTT

D: NA
V: TRBV7-2
J: TRBJ2-5
size: NA
CDR3: CASSYVGDKKETQYF
DNA: TGTGCCAGCAGCTACGTCGGGGACAAAAAAGAGACCCAGTACTTC

D: TRBD1
V: TRBV10-3
J: TRBJ2-7
size: NA
CDR3: CAIKDEGAPYEQYF
DNA: TGTGCCATCAAAGACGAGGGGGCCCCCTACGAGCAGTACTTC

D: TRBD1
V: TRBV30
J: TRBJ2-7
size: NA
CDR3: CAWSVLYSDRGEYF
DNA: TGTGCCTGGAGTGTACTTTACTCGGACAGGGGGGAGTACTTC

D: TRBD1
V: TRBV6-6
J: TRBJ1-5
size: NA
CDR3: CASGQGAGQPQHF
DNA: TGTGCCAGCGGCCAGGGGGCTGGGCAGCCCCAGCATTTT

D: TRBD2
V: TRBV10-3
J: TRBJ2-1
size: NA
CDR3: CAISPTVAGHEQFF
DNA: TGTGCCATCAGCCCCACGGTAGCGGGCCATGAGCAGTTCTTC

D: TRBD1
V: TRBV6-1
J: TRBJ2-5
size: once
CDR3: CASSGGQGASGGQETQYF
DNA: TGTGCCAGCAGTGGGGGGCAGGGGGCGAGCGGAGGCCAAGAGACCCAGTACTTC

D: NA
V: TRBV5-1
J: TRBJ2-2
size: once
CDR3: CASSRGTSNTGELFF
DNA: TGCGCCAGCAGCCGCGGGACATCGAACACCGGGGAGCTGTTTTTT

D: NA
V: TRBV6-5
J: TRBJ1-2
size: NA
CDR3: CASRAGDYGYTF
DNA: TGTGCCAGCAGGGCCGGGGACTATGGCTACACCTTC

D: NA
V: TRBV7-2
J: TRBJ2-3
size: NA
CDR3: CASSYLLAYTQYF
DNA: TGTGCCAGCAGCTACCTGTTGGCGTATACGCAGTATTTT

D: NA
V: TRBV28
J: TRBJ1-3
size: NA
CDR3: CASSLSSSGNTIYF
DNA: TGTGCCAGCAGTTTAAGTTCGTCTGGAAACACCATATATTTT

D: TRBD1
V: TRBV18
J: TRBJ2-5
size: NA
CDR3: CASSPPGQGLETQYF
DNA: TGTGCCAGCTCACCACCCGGACAGGGTCTCGAGACCCAGTACTTC

D: NA
V: TRBV6-7
J: TRBJ2-3
size: NA
CDR3: CASVLDKTIDGTSTDTQYF
DNA: TGTGCCAGCGTGCTTGACAAAACCATTGACGGAACTAGCACAGATACGCAGTATTTT

D: NA
V: TRBV27
J: TRBJ1-1
size: NA
CDR3: CASSRAASGMNTEAFF
DNA: TGTGCCAGCAGCCGAGCAGCCAGCGGTATGAACACTGAAGCTTTCTTT

D: NA
V: TRBV4-3
J: TRBJ2-3
size: NA
CDR3: CASSLLGIAAVTDTQYF
DNA: TGCGCCAGCAGCCTACTAGGAATAGCGGCCGTGACAGATACGCAGTATTTT

D: NA
V: TRBV10-3
J: TRBJ1-1
size: NA
CDR3: CAIRWGPNTEAFF
DNA: TGTGCCATCAGGTGGGGCCCCAACACTGAAGCTTTCTTT

D: NA
V: TRBV10-3
J: TRBJ1-1
size: NA
CDR3: CAITREGRDTEAFF
DNA: TGTGCCATCACCCGAGAGGGTCGAGACACTGAAGCTTTCTTT

D: TRBD1
V: TRBV5-1
J: TRBJ1-4
size: NA
CDR3: CASSLGDRGFRNYEKLFF
DNA: TGCGCCAGCAGCTTGGGCGACAGGGGATTTAGAAATTATGAAAAACTGTTTTTT

D: TRBD1
V: TRBV14
J: TRBJ2-5
size: NA
CDR3: CASSQEGQAQETQYF
DNA: TGTGCCAGCAGCCAGGAGGGACAGGCCCAAGAGACCCAGTACTTC

D: TRBD2
V: TRBV2
J: TRBJ2-5
size: NA
CDR3: CASRTSGNQETQYF
DNA: TGTGCCAGTCGGACTAGCGGAAACCAAGAGACCCAGTACTTC

D: NA
V: TRBV14
J: TRBJ2-3
size: NA
CDR3: CASSQEIGNTDTQYF
DNA: TGTGCCAGCAGCCAAGAAATCGGGAACACAGATACGCAGTATTTT

D: TRBD1
V: TRBV5-1
J: TRBJ2-3
size: NA
CDR3: CASSHPRQGGTDTQYF
DNA: TGCGCCAGCAGCCACCCGAGACAGGGGGGGACAGATACGCAGTATTTT

D: NA
V: TRBV5-6
J: TRBJ1-1
size: once
CDR3: CASSLEVARGDTEAFF
DNA: TGTGCCAGCAGCTTGGAGGTCGCCAGGGGAGACACTGAAGCTTTCTTT